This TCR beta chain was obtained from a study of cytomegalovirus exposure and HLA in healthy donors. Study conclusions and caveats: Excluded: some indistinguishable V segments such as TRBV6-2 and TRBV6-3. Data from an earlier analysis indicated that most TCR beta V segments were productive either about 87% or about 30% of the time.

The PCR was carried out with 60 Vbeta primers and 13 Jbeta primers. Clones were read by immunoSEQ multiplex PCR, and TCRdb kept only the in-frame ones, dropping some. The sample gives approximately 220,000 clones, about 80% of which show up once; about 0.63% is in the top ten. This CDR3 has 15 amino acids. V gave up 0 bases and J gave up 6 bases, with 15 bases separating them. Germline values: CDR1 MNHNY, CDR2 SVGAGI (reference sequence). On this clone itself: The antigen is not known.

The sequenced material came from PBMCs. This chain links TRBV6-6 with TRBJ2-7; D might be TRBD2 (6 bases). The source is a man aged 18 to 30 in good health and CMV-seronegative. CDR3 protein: CASSYSSGSWAEQYF. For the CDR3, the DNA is TGTGCCAGCAGTTACTCTTCCGGGAGTTGGGCCGAGCAGTACTTC.